This T cell receptor beta chain stems from a study of somatic mutations in cytotoxic T cells in rheumatoid arthritis. Study-wide background: Certain T-cell populations stained with V beta antibodies were FACS-sorted to nearly 100% purity, and V beta1+ cells were TCRB-sequenced.

The method was immunoSEQ multiplex PCR; TCRdb's version includes in-frame clones alone and lacks a portion of them. This table holds 14,000 or so clones, 70% to 75% found once. To note about this clone: Its specificity is unknown.

V lost 0 bases to trimming and J lost 6 bases; unmatched junction nucleotides: 8. In germline, CDR1 is SGHNT, CDR2 YENEEA. The CDR3 is 16 residues long. General study findings and limits: TRBV07 appeared slightly underrepresented in the rheumatoid arthritis patients. That finding was not adjusted to account for multiple comparisons. In about an eighth of the 65 patients, the largest CD8+ clone exceeded 20% of CD8+ cells.

The sample comprised CD8+ T cells sorted from blood. The rearrangement links TRBV11-3 to TRBJ2-1, with 7 bases fitting TRBD2. The receptor's source is an adult with rheumatoid arthritis. The CDR3 coding sequence is TGTGCCAGCAGCTTAGAATCACCGGGACTAATCAATGAGCAGTTCTTC. Its protein product is CASSLESPGLINEQFF.